Below are 9 T cell receptor beta chains sequenced from a single sample in a study of blood T cell repertoires in COVID-19. The protocol was immunoSEQ multiplex PCR, while the TCRdb copy is restricted to in-frame clones and leaves out a portion. The table records 300,000 or so clones, around 87% of them present only once. The sequenced sample consisted of peripheral blood. All receptors derive from a man in his sixties or seventies with acute or convalescent COVID-19.

This clone was seen a handful of times. This sequence joins TRBV18 and TRBJ2-7, with D possibly TRBD1 on 6 matching bases. This CDR3 is built from 15 residues. The germline gives CDR1 KGHSH, CDR2 LQKENI. The ends were cut back, 2 bases at V and 3 bases at J, with 14 bases in the middle. CDR3 amino acids: CASSPGAGENYEQYF. In DNA, the CDR3 is TGTGCCAGCTCACCAGGGGCAGGGGAGAACTACGAGCAGTACTTC.

The chain has TRBV7-2 and TRBJ2-1; 9 nucleotides line up with TRBD1. Germline CDR1 is SGHTA and CDR2 is FQGNSA. V was clipped by 6 bases and J by 4 bases; unmatched bases: 4. The CDR3 is 14 residues long. In nucleotides, the CDR3 is TGTGCCAGCAGTCCGGGACAGGGATACAATGAGCAGTTCTTC. Translation: CASSPGQGYNEQFF.

The V and J genes are TRBV29-1 and TRBJ2-2; D possibly corresponds to TRBD2 (6 bases). The length of the CDR3 is 15 residues. V was clipped by 7 bases and J by 3 bases, with 18 bases between them. The germline gives CDR1 SQVTM, CDR2 ANQGSEA. The CDR3 loop is CSGGLGGPDTGELFF. CDR3 nucleotides: TGCAGCGGTGGGTTGGGGGGACCCGACACCGGGGAGCTGTTTTTT.

V gene TRBV18 combines with J gene TRBJ2-7; tentative D call: TRBD2 (6 bases). V was shortened by 4 bases and J by 7 bases, with 20 bases between the two germline ends. Germline CDR1 is KGHSH and CDR2 is LQKENI. This CDR3 is built from 15 residues. The CDR3 loop is CASSHSGLPMGEQYF. For the CDR3, the DNA is TGTGCCAGCTCACATTCGGGACTTCCCATGGGGGAGCAGTACTTC.

This chain links TRBV28 with TRBJ1-4, with D possibly TRBD1 on 6 matching bases. The germline V and J ends were trimmed by 3 bases and 7 bases, with 12 bases remaining between them. The CDR3 extends over 14 amino acids. Germline assignment: CDR1 MDHEN and CDR2 SYDVKM. For the CDR3, the DNA is TGTGCCAGCAGTTTCCAGGGGAGTGCTGAAAAACTGTTTTTT. This gives the protein CASSFQGSAEKLFF.

This clone occurred once. V gene TRBV5-6 combines with J gene TRBJ1-6; D perhaps matches TRBD1 (5 bases). The germline V gene has CDR1 SGHDT and CDR2 YYEEEE. The V and J ends lost 0 bases and 8 bases respectively, with 12 bases between them. CDR3 length equals 15 residues. The DNA of the CDR3 is TGTGCCAGCAGCTTGGACAGGTTCTGGGATTCACCCCTCCACTTT. Its translation is CASSLDRFWDSPLHF.

This chain uses TRBV6-1 with TRBJ1-1, with unresolved D. V was cut by 6 bases and J by 0 bases, with 20 bases left in between. Germline V gives CDR1 MNHNS, CDR2 SASEGT. The CDR3 is made up of 17 amino acids. The DNA for the CDR3 is TGTGCCAGCAGGGAAACAGATACATTAAGAATGAACACTGAAGCTTTCTTT. Encoded protein: CASRETDTLRMNTEAFF.

This clone was found once. The chain has TRBV24-1 and TRBJ2-2, with D perhaps TRBD2 (5 bases). The CDR3 consists of 14 residues. V lost 0 bases to trimming and J lost 5 bases, with 6 bases between them. In germline, CDR1 is KGHDR, CDR2 SFDVKD. DNA of the CDR3: TGTGCCACCAGTGATTTGCGGGGAACCGGGGAGCTGTTTTTT. This sequence encodes CATSDLRGTGELFF.

The V call is TRBV30, the J call TRBJ1-2; D unclear. The CDR3 is 12 amino acids. Deletions cut 3 bases from V and 8 bases from J, with 13 bases between. Germline values: CDR1 GTSNPN, CDR2 SVGIG (reference sequence). The CDR3 here is CAWSERHAGYTF. CDR3 nucleotides: TGTGCCTGGAGCGAGAGACATGCCGGCTACACCTTC.